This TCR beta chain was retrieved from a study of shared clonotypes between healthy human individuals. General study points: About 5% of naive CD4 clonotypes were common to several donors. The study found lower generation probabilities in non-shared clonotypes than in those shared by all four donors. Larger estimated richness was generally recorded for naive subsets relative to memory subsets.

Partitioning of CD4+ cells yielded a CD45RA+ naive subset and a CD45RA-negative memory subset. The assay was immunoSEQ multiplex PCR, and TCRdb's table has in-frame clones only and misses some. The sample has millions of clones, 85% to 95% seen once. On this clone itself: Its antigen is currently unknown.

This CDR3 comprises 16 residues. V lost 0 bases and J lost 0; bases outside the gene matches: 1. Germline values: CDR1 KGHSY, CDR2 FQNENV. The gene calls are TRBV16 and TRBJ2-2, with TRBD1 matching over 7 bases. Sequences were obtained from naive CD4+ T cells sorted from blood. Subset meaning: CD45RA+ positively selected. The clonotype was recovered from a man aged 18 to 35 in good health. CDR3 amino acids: CASSQSGTANTGELFF. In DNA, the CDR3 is TGTGCCAGCAGCCAATCGGGGACAGCGAACACCGGGGAGCTGTTTTTT.